This T cell receptor beta chain was found in a study of beta chain features in type 1 diabetes. Overall study findings and caveats: Researchers report that Type 1 diabetes patients had moderately but significantly shorter TCRB CDR3s across all four CD4+ subsets.

A heparinised blood draw that averaged about 120 mL was obtained once from each donor. Sorted populations were all over 95% pure. CDR1 and CDR2 from the germline V gene are MNHEY and SMNVEV (reference sequence). The CDR3 is 15 amino acids. The junction had 11 bases not matched to a gene; V was cut back by 6 bases and J by 8 bases. Expressed TCRB transcripts were sequenced because the isolated RNA had all been reverse transcribed beforehand. Assay used: immunoSEQ multiplex PCR; TCRdb lists only in-frame clones, some missing. The repertoire holds around 360,000 clones, with approximately 12% as singletons. As concerns this clone: Its matching antigen is unknown.

J is TRBJ2-4 and V is TRBV27; 9 bases map to TRBD1. Specimen: naive CD4+ T cells from blood. The clonotype comes from a woman under 30 with type 1 diabetes. DNA of the CDR3: TGTGCCAGCAGCCTCCTCCCGGGACAGGGCGACATTCAGTACTTC. Protein product: CASSLLPGQGDIQYF.